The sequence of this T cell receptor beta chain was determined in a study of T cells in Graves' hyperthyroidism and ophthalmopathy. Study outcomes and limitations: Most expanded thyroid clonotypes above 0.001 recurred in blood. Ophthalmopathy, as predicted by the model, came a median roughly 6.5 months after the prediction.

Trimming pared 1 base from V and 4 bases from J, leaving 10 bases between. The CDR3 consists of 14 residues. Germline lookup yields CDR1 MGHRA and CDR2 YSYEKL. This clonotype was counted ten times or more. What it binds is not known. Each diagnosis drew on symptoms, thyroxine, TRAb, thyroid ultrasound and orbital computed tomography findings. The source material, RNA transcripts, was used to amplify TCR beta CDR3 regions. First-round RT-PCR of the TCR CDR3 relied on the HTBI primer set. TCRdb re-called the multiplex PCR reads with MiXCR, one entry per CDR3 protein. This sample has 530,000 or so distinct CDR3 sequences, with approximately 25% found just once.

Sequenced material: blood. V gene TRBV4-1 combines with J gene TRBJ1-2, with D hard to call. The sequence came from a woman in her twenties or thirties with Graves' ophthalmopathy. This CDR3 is CASSQGGILYGYTF. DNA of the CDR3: TGCGCCAGCAGCCAAGGCGGAATACTCTATGGCTACACCTTC.